Reported below is one TCR beta chain. The antigen is not known. An equimolar mix of two oligonucleotides served as the beta constant-region primer for TRBC1 and TRBC2. Ligated cDNA was amplified by four rounds of PCR with nested alpha and beta constant-region primers and SP2. An oligonucleotide with the SP2 primer and a 12-nucleotide UMI was ligated to the cDNA 3' end. TCRdb independently ran MiXCR on the UMI-ligation and nested PCR reads; one entry per CDR3 protein. The sample lists 80,000 or so distinct CDR3 sequences, 9% occurring once. The CDR3 extends over 16 amino acids. V shed 5 bases and J 2 bases; nucleotides not matched to a gene: 10. Looked up from germline, CDR1 is WSHSY and CDR2 is SAAADI. This specimen comes from a study of naive and memory T cell subsets. The study, taken as a whole, reports: Over 90% of naive TCR sequences appeared only once, unlike memory subsets. TCR abundance followed a power law differing between naive and memory subsets. From naive to CM, EM and EMRA, diversity decreased and Gini increased.

The TCR comes from a human donor in good health. Sequences were obtained from naive CD8+ T cells from blood. The J gene is TRBJ2-3, the V gene TRBV10-2; 7 bases align to TRBD2. CDR3 sequence (DNA): TGCGCCAGCAGTACCCACCCCGGGGGGAACACAGATACGCAGTATTTT. Translating it yields CASSTHPGGNTDTQYF.